This T cell receptor (beta chain) was identified in a study of graft-versus-host responses after intestinal transplantation. Overall study: Recipients across the board were started on anti-thymocyte globulin induction, then kept on tacrolimus and steroids for two to four years.

J was trimmed by 0 bases and V by 7 bases; bases with no gene match: 9. This CDR3 spans 16 amino acids. CDR1 and CDR2 from the germline V gene are SEHNR and FQNEAQ (reference sequence). Clones were read by immunoSEQ multiplex PCR, and TCRdb kept only the in-frame ones, dropping some. The sample consists of 90,000 to 120,000 clones, roughly nine tenths of them appearing once. On this clone itself: Its antigen is currently unknown.

Study-wide results and limits: Association was observed between peak circulating GvH clone levels and early post-transplant HvG declines. Some GvH clones appeared in ileal mucosa or blood before recipient bone marrow.

The sequence was obtained from a human donor who received an intestinal transplant. The input for sequencing was unstimulated CD4+ T cells sorted from spleen or lymph node cells, taken before intestinal transplant. The chain links TRBV7-9 to TRBJ1-3, with TRBD1 matching 7 bases. The CDR3 sequence is CASTPGQKNSGNTIYF. As DNA, the CDR3 is TGTGCCAGCACGCCGGGACAGAAAAACTCTGGAAACACCATATATTTT.